This entry lists 30 T cell receptor delta chains sequenced from one sample in a study of γδ T cells in repeated Plasmodium falciparum infection. TCRdb reran clone calling via CATT on the multiplex PCR reads. The table includes 50,000 or so delta-chain clones, 1.6% detected once. Flow sorting of PBMC yielded separate Vgamma9/Vdelta2+ and Vdelta2-negative gammadelta T cell populations for bulk repertoire analysis. The sample was gamma-delta T cells from blood. These receptors came from a pool of human donors (malaria-infected and uninfected, not separated).

Concerning this clone: The junction does not match germline at one end; this may be a read error. This specimen includes other DNA sequences encoding the same CDR3. J is TRDJ1 and V is TRDV2, with TRDD3 matching 11 bases. Germline CDR1 is GEAIGNYY and CDR2 is EKD. This CDR3 contains 19 residues. This chain's CDR3 is CACDTVSWGIRGRTDKLIF. The CDR3 DNA reads TGTGCTTGTGACACCGTATCTTGGGGGATACGAGGTCGCACAGATAAACTCATCTTT.

This clone was picked up a small number of times. The protein TCRdb gives is from a much larger clone and does not agree with this DNA's translation at residue 7, likely a read error; the protein shown here comes from the DNA. The gene calls are TRDV1 and TRDJ1, with 8 bases aligning to TRDD3. TCRdb offers no J gene call, so here the DNA was matched to germline to obtain one. The CDR3 covers 18 residues. In germline, CDR1 is TSWWSYY, CDR2 QGS. The V and J ends lost 5 bases and 0 bases, in that order; junction bases with no gene match: 14. The CDR3 DNA follows: TGTGCTCTTGGGACCCACCAGGGGGATAAGTATAACACCGATAAACTCATCTTT. It encodes CALGTHQGDKYNTDKLIF.

Turning to this clone: Since a far larger clone is one base different, this is likely a read error. Other DNA variants within this sample encode the same CDR3. Here the V gene is TRDV1, but the J gene went uncalled; the tabulated D call, TRDD3, remains unverified against the DNA. The CDR3 is 15 amino acids. Per the germline V gene, CDR1 is TSWWSYY and CDR2 is QGS. The CDR3 here is CALGELRPGPDKLIF. In nucleotides, the CDR3 is TGTGCTCTTGGGGAACTGAGGCCGGGCCCTGATAAGCTCATCTTT.

This clone turned up a few times. A far more abundant clone sits one base away, making this likely a read error. In the same sample, other DNA sequences code for this CDR3. The CDR3 DNA sequence: TGTGCTCTTGGGGAAGCTTTCTGTGATGGAACAGCACAACTCTTCTTT. Residues: CALGEAFCDGTAQLFF. This sequence joins TRDV1 and TRDJ2; D is uncertain. TCRdb is silent on the J gene; assignment here came from matching the DNA to germline. This CDR3 is 16 amino acids long. V dropped 2 bases and J dropped 5 bases, with 15 bases sitting between them. The V gene's germline CDR1 is TSWWSYY and CDR2 QGS.

This clone was found a few times. With only one base between it and a far larger clone, this is likely a read error. Other nucleotide sequences from this sample produce the same CDR3. The chain recombines TRDV1 with TRDJ1, with D perhaps matching TRDD3 (5 bases). TCRdb carries no J gene annotation; the J gene was assigned here by matching the DNA with germline. Trimming pared 1 base from V and 2 bases from J, leaving 29 bases between. The length of the CDR3 is 21 residues. The germline gives CDR1 TSWWSYY, CDR2 QGS. The CDR3 bases are TGTGCTCTTGGGGAACGCCCCCAGAAGCGGGATTATGCCCTTTCTACCGATAAACTCATCTTT. It encodes CALGERPQKRDYALSTDKLIF.

This clone has a count of ten or more. The mismatch at residue 3 between this DNA's translation and the TCRdb protein of a much larger clone likely reflects a read error; the protein shown is translated from the DNA. The chain is built from TRDV1 and TRDJ1, with 7 bases aligning to TRDD3. Germline-derived CDR1 and CDR2 are TSWWSYY and QGS. This CDR3 has 18 residues. CDR3 sequence reads: CAIGDERRGMDHTDKLIF. The CDR3 nucleotides read TGTGCTATTGGGGATGAAAGGAGGGGGATGGACCACACCGATAAACTCATCTTT.

Comment on this clone: For this DNA, TCRdb reports the protein of a much larger clone, which diverges at residue 7, most likely from a read error; the protein presented here is translated directly from the DNA. The chain has TRDV1 and TRDJ1; the match to TRDD3 covers 9 bases. Germline V gene sequence: CDR1 TSWWSYY, CDR2 QGS. The CDR3 is made up of 19 amino acids. With 3 bases clipped from V and 0 bases from J, the junction kept 14 bases outside the gene matches. The CDR3 loop reads CALGDPLQGGYLYTDKLIF. The CDR3 coding sequence is TGTGCTCTTGGGGACCCCCTCCAAGGGGGATACTTGTACACCGATAAACTCATCTTT.

Comments on this clone: The amino acid sequence in TCRdb belongs to a much larger clone and departs from this DNA's translation at residue 15, likely a sequencing read error; the sequence shown is translated from the DNA. The chain joins TRDV2 to TRDJ1, with 11 bases lining up with TRDD3. In the absence of a J gene in TCRdb, the DNA was matched to germline to assign it here. Germline V gives CDR1 GEAIGNYY, CDR2 EKD. The CDR3 is 19 amino acids. The CDR3 nucleotides are TGTGCCTGTGACACCGGCCCTGGGGGATACCCTCCGTACACCGGTAAACTCATCTTT. This translates into CACDTGPGGYPPYTGKLIF.

A remark on this clone: For this DNA, TCRdb reports the protein of a much larger clone, which diverges at residue 18, most likely from a read error; the protein presented here is translated directly from the DNA. The chain carries TRDV1 and TRDJ2; D is tentatively TRDD1 or TRDD3 (5 bases each). Germline CDR1 reads TSWWSYY; CDR2 reads QGS. The CDR3 is 21 residues long. The chain's CDR3 is CALGEESYHEMGKGETARLFF. The DNA of the CDR3 is TGTGCTCTTGGGGAAGAGTCGTACCATGAAATGGGCAAAGGGGAGACAGCACGACTCTTCTTT.

Concerning this clone: A read error likely explains why the TCRdb protein, taken from a much larger clone, differs from this DNA's translation at residue 8; the protein shown is translated from the DNA. This chain connects TRDV1 to TRDJ1; D possibly corresponds to TRDD3 (5 bases). Looked up from germline, CDR1 is TSWWSYY and CDR2 is QGS. Trimming stripped 2 bases from V and 1 base from J, with 26 bases between. The CDR3 has 20 residues. The CDR3 region is CALGENSEPSSGVLTDKLIF. CDR3 nucleotide sequence: TGTGCTCTTGGGGAAAACAGCGAGCCATCCTCGGGGGTCCTCACCGATAAACTCATCTTT.

This clone was counted between two and nine times. A mismatch at residue 18 separates the TCRdb protein from the translated DNA, so the protein presented here was translated from the DNA. This chain joins TRDV1 and TRDJ1, with 11 bases fitting TRDD3. TCRdb lists no J gene, so it was determined here by aligning the DNA to germline. The CDR3 spans 23 residues. The junction had 29 bases not matched to a gene; V was cut back by 5 bases and J by 3 bases. CDR1 is TSWWSYY, CDR2 QGS, per germline. The CDR3 loop reads CALGYIVRFGRLGDTHSADKLIF. For the CDR3, the DNA is TGTGCTCTTGGGTACATTGTACGCTTCGGAAGGTTGGGGGATACGCATTCTGCCGATAAACTCATCTTT.

This clone was seen only a few times. The sample carries other DNA sequences with the same CDR3. The J gene went uncalled, whereas the V gene is TRDV1; TRDD3 reflects the table's D call only, with no check against the DNA. The CDR3 contains 17 residues. Germline V gives CDR1 TSWWSYY, CDR2 QGS. The CDR3 loop is CALGWRGGIFPTDKLIF. CDR3 coding DNA: TGTGCTCTTGGGTGGCGAGGGGGGATATTCCCCACCGATAAACTTATCTTT.

The sample holds many counts of this clone. A far more abundant clone sits one base away, making this likely a read error. The same CDR3 is also encoded by other DNA sequences in this sample. V gene TRDV1 combines with J gene TRDJ1; 8 bases fit TRDD3. The J gene comes from matching the DNA to germline here; TCRdb lacks it. Germline CDR1 and CDR2: TSWWSYY and QGS. Germline trimming cut 6 bases from V and 0 bases from J; bases unmatched to any gene: 27. The CDR3 is 22 residues long. The chain's CDR3 is CALGFSGYTPLGDRTYTDKLIF. The CDR3 coding sequence is TGTGCTCTTGGATTTTCCGGCTACACACCCCTGGGGGACCGAACCTACACCGATAAACTCATCTTT.

This clone showed up just a few times. This sequence may be a read error, since a much larger clone differs from it by one base. V is TRDV1 and J is TRDJ1; TRDD3 matches 7 bases. The J gene is not listed in TCRdb, so it was assigned here from a DNA match to germline. This CDR3 has 19 residues. V trimming: 5 bases; J trimming: 0 bases; junction bases outside the gene matches: 18. CDR1 and CDR2 from the germline V gene are TSWWSYY and QGS. The CDR3 DNA reads as TGTGCTCTTGGGATTGCCCGCGCTTACTGGGGATCGGACACCGATAAACTCATCTTT. As protein: CALGIARAYWGSDTDKLIF.

For this clone: A read error is the likely source, as a far larger clone sits one nucleotide away. This CDR3 is also generated by other DNA sequences in the sample. The chain couples TRDV1 to TRDJ1, with 7 bases aligning to TRDD2. In the absence of a J gene in TCRdb, the DNA was matched to germline to assign it here. The CDR3 sequence is 21 residues long. Germline V lookup: CDR1 TSWWSYY, CDR2 QGS. V dropped 0 bases and J dropped 0; count of bases not matched to a gene: 19. CDR3 coding DNA: TGTGCTCTTGGGGAACTAGGGTTTCCTTCCTTCCTGGGAGGTTACACCGATAAACTCATCTTT. This codes for CALGELGFPSFLGGYTDKLIF.

This clone was seen more than once but under ten times. A far larger clone differs by one base, so this is likely a read error. This same CDR3 is encoded by further DNA sequences in the sample. This chain joins TRDV1 and TRDJ1; TRDD3 is a possible D gene (5 bases). The CDR3 is 17 amino acids. Looked up from germline, CDR1 is TSWWSYY and CDR2 is QGS. CDR3: CALGERTLGFPTDKLIF. In DNA form, the CDR3 reads TGTGCTCTAGGGGAACGTACGTTAGGGTTCCCCACCGATAAACTCATCTTT.

This clone was counted a few times. This likely traces to a read error, being one base from a far larger clone. At the DNA level, this CDR3 is encoded by other sequences in the same sample as well. The chain has TRDV1 and TRDJ1; D perhaps matches TRDD3 (5 bases). TCRdb records no J gene; here it was assigned by comparing the DNA to germline. This CDR3 is 19 amino acids long. Per germline, CDR1 TSWWSYY and CDR2 QGS. In DNA form, the CDR3 reads TGCGCTCTTGGGCATACTTCAAGCTGGGTGGTTCTGTACACCGATAAACTCATCTTT. This sequence encodes CALGHTSSWVVLYTDKLIF.

With respect to this clone: This likely traces to a read error, being one base from a far larger clone. Other DNA sequences in the sample encode the same CDR3. V and J are TRDV1 and TRDJ1; D possibly corresponds to TRDD3 (5 bases). V was clipped by 9 bases and J by 0 bases, with 20 bases between them. The CDR3 contains 16 residues. Per germline, CDR1 TSWWSYY and CDR2 QGS. DNA of the CDR3: TGTGCTCTCGGGATCGAACAGCCCGCATACACCGATAAACTCATCTTT. Translated, it gives CALGIEQPAYTDKLIF.

Worth noting for this clone: TCRdb's entry gives the protein of a much larger clone, which mismatches this DNA's translation at residue 13, likely from a read error; the protein reported here is translated from the DNA. The V call is TRDV1, the J call TRDJ1; D may be TRDD2 or TRDD3 (6 bases each). The CDR3 length is 21 residues. Germline V gene lookup returns CDR1 TSWWSYY and CDR2 QGS. The germline V and J ends were trimmed by 4 bases and 0 bases, with 30 bases remaining between them. The chain's CDR3 is CALGAYLPSYDLRGNTDKLIF. DNA for the CDR3: TGTGCTCTTGGGGCGTACCTCCCGTCCTACGACCTCCGGGGGAACACCGATAAACTCATCTTT.

This clone was picked up a small number of times. The protein TCRdb gives is from a much larger clone and does not agree with this DNA's translation at residue 3, likely a read error; the protein shown here comes from the DNA. The J gene is TRDJ1, the V gene TRDV1, with D perhaps matching TRDD3 (5 bases). TCRdb leaves out the J gene; it was filled in here by matching the DNA to germline. CDR1 is TSWWSYY and CDR2 is QGS in the germline V gene. This CDR3 has 13 residues. The CDR3 reads CAIGASPHDKLIF. The CDR3 nucleotides read TGTGCTATTGGGGCATCGCCCCACGATAAACTCATCTTT.

V is TRDV1 and J is TRDJ1; a weak D match, TRDD3 (9 bases). The J gene was missing in TCRdb and was found by matching the end of the DNA to germline. The CDR3 covers 24 residues. The V end was cut by 7 bases, the J end by 7 bases, with 49 bases between. Germline CDR1 is TSWWSYY and CDR2 is QGS. CDR3: CALEGGWGLQNFLLKDGDTGKLIF. CDR3 nucleotides: TGTGCTCTTGAGGGGGGGTGGGGCCTGCAAAACTTCCTACTGAAGGATGGGGATACGGGTAAACTCATCTTT.

With respect to this clone: TCRdb's entry gives the protein of a much larger clone, which mismatches this DNA's translation at residue 3, likely from a read error; the protein reported here is translated from the DNA. The chain couples TRDV3 to TRDJ1, with a tentative D call TRDD2 (5 bases). TCRdb supplies no J gene; here it was assigned by aligning the nucleotide sequence to germline. The germline V gene has CDR1 TVYSNPD and CDR2 GDNSRS (reference sequence). CDR3 length equals 12 residues. V was pared by 5 bases and J by 6 bases, with 16 bases between. In nucleotides, the CDR3 is TGTGCCCCATGGCCTTCTTCGAATAAACTCATCTTT. Its protein is CAPWPSSNKLIF.

This clone came up a few times. The protein in TCRdb stems from a much larger clone and differs at residue 13 from this DNA's translation, likely a read error; here the protein is translated from the DNA. The chain is built from TRDV1 and TRDJ1; D is possibly TRDD2 or TRDD3 (5 bases each). TCRdb carries no J gene annotation; the J gene was assigned here by matching the DNA with germline. The ends were cut back, 2 bases at V and 1 base at J, with 23 bases in the middle. This CDR3 has 19 residues. The germline V gene has CDR1 TSWWSYY and CDR2 QGS. CDR3 sequence reads: CALGEIFPRLGLGTDKLIF. CDR3 DNA sequence: TGTGCTCTTGGGGAAATCTTCCCCCGATTGGGGCTGGGCACCGATAAACTCATCTTT.

Notes on this clone: Translating this DNA gives a protein that differs at residue 9 from the TCRdb one, which belongs to a much larger clone; a read error is likely, and the protein shown is this translation. V gene TRDV1 combines with J gene TRDJ1, with TRDD3 matching 8 bases. CDR3 size: 19 residues. CDR1 is TSWWSYY, CDR2 QGS, per germline. J lost 7 bases, V lost 0 bases, and 19 bases had no gene match. The CDR3 here is CALGELVPAGDKLIRKLIF. In DNA form, the CDR3 reads TGTGCTCTTGGGGAACTAGTACCTGCGGGGGATAAATTAATACGTAAACTCATCTTT.

Regarding this clone: Translating this DNA gives a protein that differs at residue 20 from the TCRdb one, which belongs to a much larger clone; a read error is likely, and the protein shown is this translation. No J gene call was made, and the V gene is TRDV1; TRDD3 was called by the table and not checked on the DNA. This CDR3 comprises 21 residues. Germline V gene lookup returns CDR1 TSWWSYY and CDR2 QGS. The CDR3 bases are TGTGCTCTTGGGGATCTGGACGGTACTGGGGGATACGTCATATACACCGATAAACTCACCTTT. It is translated as CALGDLDGTGGYVIYTDKLTF.

This clone was counted a few times. Since a far larger clone is one base different, this is likely a read error. The same CDR3 also results from other DNA sequences found in this sample. The rearrangement joins TRDV1 to TRDJ1; D might be TRDD2 (6 bases). The CDR3 totals 14 residues. The V gene's germline CDR1 is TSWWSYY and CDR2 QGS. V was shortened by 4 bases and J by 8 bases, with 17 bases between the two germline ends. The CDR3 nucleotides are TGTGCTCTTGGGGCCACGTCCTACCGGGGGAAACTCATCTTT. It yields the protein CALGATSYRGKLIF.

This clone has only a few counts. This sequence is one base from a far larger clone and is likely a read error. Other DNA sequences within the sample encode an identical CDR3. No call exists for the J gene, whereas the V gene is TRDV2; the table's D call, TRDD3, was not checked against the DNA. There are 17 residues in the CDR3. Germline V lookup: CDR1 GEAIGNYY, CDR2 EKD. DNA of the CDR3: TGTGCCTGTGACACCTTGGGGGAGCCGACGGAAGCCGATAAACTCATCTTC. Amino acid sequence: CACDTLGEPTEADKLIF.

This clone showed up just a few times. TCRdb's entry gives the protein of a much larger clone, which mismatches this DNA's translation at residues 4 and 11, likely from a read error; the protein reported here is translated from the DNA. The rearrangement uses TRDV3 and TRDJ1; 12 bases line up with TRDD3. The CDR3 extends over 16 amino acids. Trimming at V came to 2 bases and at J to 4 bases, leaving 11 bases not matched to a gene. CDR1 and CDR2 from the germline V gene are TVYSNPD and GDNSRS (reference sequence). In nucleotides, the CDR3 is TGTGCCTTTTGTTACCGGTCTGGGGGATACGGCGATAAACTCATCTTT. Protein product: CAFCYRSGGYGDKLIF.

With regard to this clone: This DNA translates differently at residue 11 from the TCRdb protein, which is that of a much larger clone; a read error is likely, and the protein shown is the DNA's own translation. As DNA, the CDR3 is TGTGCCTTTCGAACGACTACGCCACAATTCCCCACCGATAAACTCATCTTT. It codes for CAFRTTTPQFPTDKLIF. The rearrangement links TRDV3 to TRDJ1; no firm D call. Looked up from germline, CDR1 is TVYSNPD and CDR2 is GDNSRS (reference sequence). The CDR3 is 17 amino acids. The V end was cut by 2 bases, the J end by 1 base, with 23 bases between. Using reference TRDV3 and TRDJ1 for the parts outside the CDR3, the full variable domain is CDKVTQSSPDQTVASGSEVVLLCTYDTVYSNPDLFWYRIRPDYSFQFVFYGDNSRSEGADFTQGRFSVKHILTQKAFHLVISPVRTEDSATYYCAFRTTTPQFPTDKLIFGKGTRVTVEP.

As for this clone: A far larger clone is off by one base, so a read error is likely. The sample carries other DNA sequences with the same CDR3. V is TRDV1 and J is TRDJ1; TRDD3 aligns across 7 bases. TCRdb leaves out the J gene; it was filled in here by matching the DNA to germline. The CDR3 runs to 17 residues. Germline CDR1 reads TSWWSYY; CDR2 reads QGS. J was trimmed by 8 bases and V by 4 bases; bases with no gene match: 19. CDR3 nucleotides: TGTGCTCTTGGGGCTCGCTCCCCCTTACAACTGGGGTACAAACTCATCTTT. Its translation: CALGARSPLQLGYKLIF.